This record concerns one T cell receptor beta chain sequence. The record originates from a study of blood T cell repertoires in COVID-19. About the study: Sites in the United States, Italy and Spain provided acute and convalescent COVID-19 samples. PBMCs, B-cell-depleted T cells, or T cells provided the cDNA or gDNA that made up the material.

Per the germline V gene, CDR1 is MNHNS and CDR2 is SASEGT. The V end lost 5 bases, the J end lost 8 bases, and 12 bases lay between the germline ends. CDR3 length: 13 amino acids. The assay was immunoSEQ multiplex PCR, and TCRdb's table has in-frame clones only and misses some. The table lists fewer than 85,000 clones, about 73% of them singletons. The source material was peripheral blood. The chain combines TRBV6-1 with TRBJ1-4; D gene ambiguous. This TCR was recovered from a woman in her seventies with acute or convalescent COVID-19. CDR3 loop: CASSTHVREKLFF. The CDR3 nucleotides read TGTGCCAGCAGTACCCATGTTCGGGAAAAACTGTTTTTT.